This TCR beta chain was retrieved from a study of beta chain features in type 1 diabetes. Study conclusions and caveats: All four CD4+ subsets from Type 1 diabetes patients carried moderately but significantly shorter TCRB CDR3s.

A word on this clone: Antigen: not known.

All of the isolated RNA was reverse transcribed, so expressed TCRB transcripts were sequenced. Assay used: immunoSEQ multiplex PCR; TCRdb lists only in-frame clones, some missing. The sample carries about 660,000 clones, more than 12% recorded once. This receptor was obtained from a man younger than 35 with type 1 diabetes. The material sequenced was naive CD4+ T cells from blood.

The DNA for the CDR3 is TGTGCCAGCAGCTTAGAGGGAGGCAATCAGCCCCAGCATTTT. Its protein is CASSLEGGNQPQHF. This chain joins TRBV7-9 and TRBJ1-5; no clear D gene. The length of the CDR3 is 14 residues. CDR1 is SEHNR, CDR2 FQNEAQ, per germline (reference sequence). The ends were cut back, 1 base at V and 2 bases at J, with 6 bases in the middle. Together with reference TRBV7-9 and TRBJ1-5, the CDR3 gives the full variable domain: DTGVSQNPRHKITKRGQNVTFRCDPISEHNRLYWYRQTLGQGPEFLTYFQNEAQLEKSRLLSDRFSAERPKGSFSTLEIQRTEQGDSAMYLCASSLEGGNQPQHFGDGTRLSIL.